These 24 T cell receptor beta chains were all obtained from the same sample, sequenced in a study of T-cell reconstitution after alpha-beta-depleted transplantation in children. Using unique molecular identifiers, the investigators prepared the TCRbeta library. In TCRdb, the PCR reads were re-called with MiXCR into one record per CDR3 protein. Of about 360,000 distinct CDR3 sequences listed, about an eighth are singletons. This material consisted of PBMCs, taken from the stem cell graft. These receptors were obtained from a human donor who donated a stem cell graft to a child with Fanconi anemia.

This clonotype showed up just a few times. The chain employs TRBV6-2 or TRBV6-3 and TRBJ2-2; TRBD1 agrees at 11 bases. The germline V gene has CDR1 MNHEY and CDR2 SVGEGT. The CDR3 loop spans 16 amino acids. V lost 6 bases, J lost 2 bases, and 5 bases stayed unmatched. The DNA for the CDR3 is TGTGCCAGCAGCCGGGGACAGGGGGTTAACACCGGGGAGCTGTTTTTT. It translates to CASSRGQGVNTGELFF.

The chain uses TRBV9 and TRBJ2-2; tentatively, D is TRBD1 (6 bases). The CDR3 is made up of 18 amino acids. The ends were cut back, 3 bases at V and 2 bases at J, with 20 bases in the middle. In germline, CDR1 is SGDLS, CDR2 YYNGEE. The CDR3 DNA reads as TGTGCCAGCAGCGACCCAGACCCTACAGGGATCAACACCGGGGAGCTGTTTTTT. Its translation is CASSDPDPTGINTGELFF.

The J gene is TRBJ2-3, the V gene TRBV9; 8 positions match TRBD2. Germline CDR1 SGDLS, CDR2 YYNGEE. The V and J ends lost 1 base and 9 bases, in that order; junction bases with no gene match: 10. The CDR3 spans 15 residues. The CDR3 DNA sequence: TGTGCCAGCAGCGTACGCGGGGGGACTGGTGAGACGCAGTATTTT. It is translated as CASSVRGGTGETQYF. The full variable domain, rest sourced from reference TRBV9 and TRBJ2-3, is DSGVTQTPKHLITATGQRVTLRCSPRSGDLSVYWYQQSLDQGLQFLIQYYNGEERAKGNILERFSAQQFPDLHSELNLSSLELGDSALYFCASSVRGGTGETQYFGPGTRLTVL.

This rearrangement joins TRBV10-3 to TRBJ2-7, with 8 bases matching TRBD1. Germline trimming cut 5 bases from V and 3 bases from J; bases unmatched to any gene: 9. The CDR3 has 15 residues. Germline-derived CDR1 and CDR2 are ENHRY and SYGVKD. CDR3 region: CAISPGQGHSYEQYF. The CDR3 DNA is TGTGCCATCAGTCCCGGACAGGGCCATAGCTACGAGCAGTACTTC.

The chain joins TRBV20-1 to TRBJ2-3; 8 bases align to TRBD2. Germline V gene lookup returns CDR1 DFQATT and CDR2 SNEGSKA (reference sequence). Trimming removed 3 bases from V and 6 bases from J; junction bases left unmatched: 14. This CDR3 is 16 amino acids long. The CDR3 coding sequence is TGCAGTGCTAGTACCTGGGAGGGTAGCGGGGCGGATACGCAGTATTTT. This sequence encodes CSASTWEGSGADTQYF.

This clonotype was found a few times. The V gene is TRBV30, the J gene TRBJ1-5; 8 bases agree with TRBD1. The CDR3 is 13 residues long. V was pared by 4 bases and J by 7 bases, with 6 bases of the junction left unmatched. CDR1 and CDR2 (germline): GTSNPN, SVGIG (reference sequence). CDR3 coding DNA: TGTGCCTGGACCCAAGACAGGGGCCAGCCCCAGCATTTT. Translation: CAWTQDRGQPQHF.

This clonotype has more than one count but fewer than ten. This chain uses TRBV6-2 or TRBV6-3 with TRBJ2-3, with TRBD1 matching over 8 bases. CDR1 is MNHEY, CDR2 SVGEGT, per germline. The CDR3 loop spans 15 amino acids. Trimming at V came to 6 bases and at J to 4 bases, leaving 9 bases not matched to a gene. The chain's CDR3 is CASRAAGGPSDTQYF. The CDR3 DNA reads as TGTGCCAGCAGAGCAGCAGGGGGCCCTTCAGATACGCAGTATTTT.

This clonotype appeared a few times. V is TRBV3-1 and J is TRBJ2-5; 9 bases fit TRBD2. Trimming took 5 bases from V and 6 from J; bases not matched to a gene: 10. The CDR3 has 15 amino acids. Per germline, CDR1 LGHDT and CDR2 YNNKEL (reference sequence). DNA of the CDR3: TGTGCCAGCAGCAGGCGGGGGGGGCAAAGAAAGACCCAGTACTTC. Its translation is CASSRRGGQRKTQYF.

This clonotype showed up many times. The CDR3, as DNA: TGTGCCAGCAGTTGGGGATCCTACAATGAGCAGTTCTTC. It is translated as CASSWGSYNEQFF. The chain recombines TRBV6-2 or TRBV6-3 with TRBJ2-1; D not certain. The CDR3 spans 13 residues. Germline V gives CDR1 MNHEY, CDR2 SVGEGT. The V end was cut by 4 bases, the J end by 1 base, with 5 bases between.

V gene TRBV15 combines with J gene TRBJ1-2, with a weak D call TRBD1 (5 bases). V lost 6 bases, J lost 6 bases, and 11 bases lay in between. The CDR3 is made up of 12 amino acids. CDR1 and CDR2 from the germline V gene are LNHNV and YYDKDF (reference sequence). The CDR3, as DNA: TGTGCCACCAGTACGGGGGATGATGGCTACACCTTC. Its protein is CATSTGDDGYTF. Supplemented by reference TRBV15 and TRBJ1-2, the full variable domain reads DAMVIQNPRYQVTQFGKPVTLSCSQTLNHNVMYWYQQKSSQAPKLLFHYYDKDFNNEADTPDNFQSRRPNTSFCFLDIRSPGLGDTAMYLCATSTGDDGYTFGSGTRLTVV.

The chain couples TRBV10-2 to TRBJ1-1, with TRBD1 as a possible D gene (6 bases). Germline CDR1 and CDR2: WSHSY and SAAADI. CDR3 length equals 13 residues. Between the trimmed V and J ends, which lost 6 bases and 4 bases, there was a span of 12 bases. The CDR3 is CASSSTGPTEAFF. The CDR3 nucleotides are TGCGCCAGCAGCTCTACAGGGCCCACTGAAGCTTTCTTT.

The chain carries TRBV7-8 and TRBJ2-7; 8 bases fit TRBD2. Germline V gene lookup returns CDR1 SGHVS and CDR2 FQNEAQ. This CDR3 contains 15 residues. V was clipped by 4 bases and J by 6 bases; unmatched bases: 11. In nucleotides, the CDR3 is TGTGCCAGCAGCTCCTCACTAGCGGAGAATTCCGAGCAGTACTTC. This gives the protein CASSSSLAENSEQYF.

This clonotype was found many times. The V and J genes are TRBV3-1 and TRBJ2-2, with 8 nucleotides matching TRBD1. CDR1 and CDR2 from the germline V gene are LGHDT and YNNKEL (reference sequence). The CDR3 is 15 amino acids. The V gene end was trimmed by 2 bases and the J gene end by 4 bases; junction bases not matched to a gene: 3. In nucleotides, the CDR3 is TGTGCCAGCAGCCAATTCGGGACAGGCACCGGGGAGCTGTTTTTT. This sequence encodes CASSQFGTGTGELFF.

The genes are TRBV6-2 or TRBV6-3 and TRBJ1-5; D may be TRBD1 (5 bases). The germline V gene encodes CDR1 MNHEY and CDR2 SVGEGT. V lost 2 bases and J 5 bases, leaving 16 bases between the germline ends. This CDR3 has 16 residues. The CDR3 is CASSYIRGQGYQPQHF. In DNA, the CDR3 is TGTGCCAGCAGTTACATTCGGGGCCAGGGTTATCAGCCCCAGCATTTT.

At least ten counts were recorded for this clonotype. The chain is built from TRBV20-1 and TRBJ2-4, with D perhaps being TRBD1 or TRBD2 (6 bases each). Between the trimmed V and J ends, which lost 6 bases and 1 base, there was a span of 10 bases. The CDR3 totals 13 residues. CDR1 is DFQATT and CDR2 is SNEGSKA in the germline V gene (reference sequence). CDR3 sequence reads: CSAGGGAKNIQYF. CDR3 nucleotide sequence: TGCAGTGCAGGAGGGGGTGCCAAAAACATTCAGTACTTC.

J is TRBJ1-2 and V is TRBV14; D might be TRBD1 (6 bases). CDR1 and CDR2 (germline): SGHDN, FVKESK. The CDR3 consists of 14 residues. Trimming left V 4 bases short and J 3 bases short, with 12 bases between. This chain's CDR3 is CASSPTGPHYGYTF. The CDR3 nucleotides read TGTGCCAGCAGCCCGACAGGTCCGCACTATGGCTACACCTTC.

The gene calls are TRBV7-9 and TRBJ2-1; 8 bases are a match to TRBD2. The V gene's germline CDR1 is SEHNR and CDR2 FQNEAQ (reference sequence). The CDR3 spans 16 residues. The trim removed 5 bases at V and 2 bases at J, leaving 8 bases unmatched. CDR3 residues: CASSPLSGRTYNEQFF. As DNA, the CDR3 is TGTGCCAGCAGCCCTTTAAGCGGGAGAACCTACAATGAGCAGTTCTTC.

This chain links TRBV27 with TRBJ1-5; D is ambiguous. Trimming cost V 6 bases and J 9 bases, with 15 bases left between them. Germline loops: CDR1 MNHEY, CDR2 SMNVEV (reference sequence). The CDR3 runs to 13 residues. The DNA of the CDR3 is TGTGCCAGCAGATCCGACCCGGGTGGGCCCCAGCATTTT. Its translation: CASRSDPGGPQHF.

This clonotype was recorded many times. The V and J genes are TRBV12-3 or TRBV12-4 and TRBJ1-5, with D perhaps TRBD1 (5 bases). The length of the CDR3 is 14 residues. Trimming took 9 bases from V and 6 from J, leaving 18 bases between them. The CDR3 DNA is TGTGCCAGAAATCGGCGCAGGGAGAGTCAGCCCCAGCATTTT. Its translation: CARNRRRESQPQHF.

V gene TRBV3-1 combines with J gene TRBJ2-1; TRBD2 aligns across 13 bases. CDR3 length equals 16 residues. J lost 7 bases, V lost 4 bases, and 7 bases had no gene match. Germline CDR1 is LGHDT and CDR2 is YNNKEL (reference sequence). For the CDR3, the DNA is TGTGCCAGCAGCCCCCGGACTAGCGGGGGAGAAAATGAGCAGTTCTTC. Amino acids: CASSPRTSGGENEQFF.

At least ten counts were recorded for this clonotype. The V and J genes are TRBV30 and TRBJ1-1; TRBD1 might be the D (5 bases). The germline V gene has CDR1 GTSNPN and CDR2 SVGIG (reference sequence). Deletions cut 0 bases from V and 7 bases from J, with 9 bases between. This CDR3 has 12 residues. Here the CDR3 reads CAWSVGGDEAFF. In nucleotides, the CDR3 is TGTGCCTGGAGTGTGGGGGGGGATGAAGCTTTCTTT.

This clonotype was counted between two and nine times. This rearrangement joins TRBV5-5 to TRBJ1-1; D unresolved. V lost 4 bases and J 1 base, leaving 14 bases between the germline ends. Germline V gene sequence: CDR1 SGHKS, CDR2 YYEKEE (reference sequence). The length of the CDR3 is 15 residues. The CDR3 DNA reads TGTGCCAGCAGCCTGTTCATAGCCGAGAACACTGAAGCTTTCTTT. It is translated as CASSLFIAENTEAFF.

The chain uses TRBV6-1 and TRBJ1-2; D remains unclear. Germline V gene lookup returns CDR1 MNHNS and CDR2 SASEGT. The CDR3 is made up of 13 amino acids. The V end was cut by 6 bases, the J end by 2 bases, with 10 bases between. The DNA of the CDR3 is TGTGCCAGCAGGATTACAGAGAACTATGGCTACACCTTC. Encoded protein: CASRITENYGYTF.

This clonotype was recorded a few times. The rearrangement joins TRBV4-3 to TRBJ2-2; 7 nucleotides match TRBD1. Germline V lookup: CDR1 LGHNA, CDR2 YSLEER. The CDR3 loop spans 17 amino acids. The J segment lost 4 bases and the V segment lost 2 bases, leaving 10 bases of the junction unmatched. For the CDR3, the DNA is TGCGCCAGCAGCCAACATGACAGGGTATCGGCCACCGGGGAGCTGTTTTTT. It specifies CASSQHDRVSATGELFF.